This T cell receptor (beta chain) derives from a study of blood T cell repertoires in COVID-19 (dated by TCRdb to the early 2020s). Study-level background: Samples covering the acute and convalescent phases of COVID-19 were provided by collaborators in the United States, Italy and Spain. HLA class I and class II types, where available, came from metadata supplied by the sample provider rather than from assay-based typing. Nearly every sample came with metadata listing a de-identified subject ID, COVID-19 status, age in years and sex. Samples came from the ongoing ImmuneRACE study (first 160 participants) plus 1,254 subjects from 6 global collaborators. The repertoires were made available in a free public database intended to serve as a resource for research on the immune response to SARS-CoV-2. The prospective study material was composed of cDNA or gDNA derived from T cells, B-cell-depleted T cells, or PBMCs. Subjects who had been exposed to COVID-19, were actively infected with it, or had recovered from it provided the deeply sampled blood TCRbeta repertoires that made up the dataset.

As regards this clone: The antigen this receptor binds is unknown. No clone much larger than this one lies a single base away; base qualities are absent.

For CDR1 and CDR2, the germline V gene (reference sequence) lists WNHNN and SYGVQD. The CDR3, from cysteine to phenylalanine, totals 15 residues. Here the CDR3 DNA is all that survives: 45 bases in frame from base 1. Clipping removes 3 bases from V and 0 bases from J, with 4 as the unmatched junction base count. One collaborating source in Seattle enrolled patients while the patients were actively infected and followed the patients over time throughout the course of disease. The collaborating institutions used their own protocols to collect whole blood in K2EDTA tubes. For TCRbeta analysis, collaborators shipped samples in one of three forms: frozen whole blood, isolated PBMCs, or DNA extracted from either of those sample types. What the authors observed across the whole study: Clinical and demographic metadata were provided uncurated, with the amount varying by source and participant.

The immunoSEQ Assay, a bias-controlled multiplex PCR, was used to amplify TCRbeta CDR3 regions from genomic DNA. In the source study's methods: Nucleated cell counts per sample were estimated from amplification of reference gene primers within the assay. To quantify the absolute abundance of each unique TCRbeta CDR3 rearrangement, sequence reads were collapsed and filtered. For each sample, productive Simpson clonality was calculated as the square root of Simpson's diversity index across productive rearrangements. Sourced from immuneACCESS, this table was stored by TCRdb with only in-frame sequences that have V and J called. A share of the clones is absent; for the studies checked, an unresolved V gene accounts for under half, and the remainder has no known explanation. Clonal size and the V and J genes are those of that table, whereas D and trimming came from the DNA. The sample yields some 85,000 clones; more than 65% were counted once. The ten top clones hold 6.3% of the sample.

The sequenced material came from peripheral blood. This clonotype was obtained from a man aged 65 to 85 with COVID-19, enrolled during active disease. The chain uses TRBV10-1 and TRBJ2-7, and 8 junctional nucleotides match TRBD1. The bases are TGCGCCAGCAGTGAAGGACAGGGCTTCTCCTACGAGCAGTACTTC. Its protein product is CASSEGQGFSYEQYF.